This paragraph reports one T cell receptor beta chain. Its antigen remains unknown. 13 Jbeta primers and 60 Vbeta primers were used for the PCR. Method: immunoSEQ multiplex PCR; TCRdb's copy keeps in-frame clones and lacks some. The repertoire shows roughly 53,000 clones; the top ten hold roughly 12%. The V segment lost 5 bases and the J segment 2 bases; nucleotides outside the gene matches: 13. The germline gives CDR1 KGHSH, CDR2 LQKENI. The CDR3 contains 18 residues. This entry is derived from a study of cytomegalovirus exposure and HLA in healthy donors. General observations from the study: The authors assumed roughly uniform sequencing depth across donors for presence/absence analyses. A later analysis by the authors found several of the most significant clusters apparently linked to common viral pathogens.

The TCR sequence derives from a young man in good health and CMV-seropositive. V usage is TRBV18 and J usage is TRBJ2-1, with 9 bases lining up with TRBD1. Sequencing input: PBMCs. DNA of the CDR3: TGTGCCAGCTCAAGGGAACCACCGGGACAGGGTGCCTACAATGAGCAGTTCTTC. Its protein is CASSREPPGQGAYNEQFF. The full variable domain, rest sourced from reference TRBV18 and TRBJ2-1, is NAGVMQNPRHLVRRRGQEARLRCSPMKGHSHVYWYRQLPEEGLKFMVYLQKENIIDESGMPKERFSAEFPKEGPSILRIQQVVRGDSAAYFCASSREPPGQGAYNEQFFGPGTRLTVL.